Listed here are 2 T cell receptor beta chains from one sample, sequenced in a study of Graves' ophthalmopathy and Graves' hyperthyroidism. CDR3 regions of TCR beta were amplified from RNA transcripts. Second-round multiplex PCR followed a first-round RT-PCR using HTBI primers. One entry per CDR3 protein results from TCRdb running MiXCR on the multiplex PCR reads. The repertoire holds roughly 400,000 distinct CDR3 sequences, with about a sixth as singletons. The sequenced sample consisted of peripheral blood. Source of these receptors: an adult woman with stable Graves' hyperthyroidism.

For this clonotype: The conserved closing phenylalanine or tryptophan is absent in this CDR3, likely reflecting a read error. The rearrangement links TRBV20-1 to TRBJ1-5; possible D gene TRBD1, 6 bases. Germline assignment: CDR1 DFQATT and CDR2 SNEGSKA (reference sequence). The CDR3 sequence is 15 residues long. The V gene lost 6 bases and the J gene lost 0 bases, with 15 bases spanning the gap. Written as DNA, the CDR3 is TGCAGTGCAGACGGGACACTCGATAGCAATCAGCCCCAGCATGTT. Protein product: CSADGTLDSNQPQHV.

This chain connects TRBV11-1 to TRBJ2-7; TRBD1 aligns across 7 bases. Germline-derived CDR1 and CDR2 are SGHAT and FQDESV (reference sequence). This CDR3 has 15 residues. After removal of 0 bases from V and 3 bases from J, the junction contained 5 bases not matched to a gene. The CDR3 protein is CASSLAQGPLYEQYF. The CDR3 bases are TGTGCCAGCAGCTTAGCACAGGGGCCCCTCTACGAGCAGTACTTC.